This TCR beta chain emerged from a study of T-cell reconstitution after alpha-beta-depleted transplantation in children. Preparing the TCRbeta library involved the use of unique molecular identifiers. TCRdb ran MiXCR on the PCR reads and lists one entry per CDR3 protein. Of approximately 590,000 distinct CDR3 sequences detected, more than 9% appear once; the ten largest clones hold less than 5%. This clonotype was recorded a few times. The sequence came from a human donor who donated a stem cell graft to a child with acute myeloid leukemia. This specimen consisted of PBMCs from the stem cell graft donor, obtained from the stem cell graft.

CDR3 loop: CASSPKEAYEQYF. CDR3 DNA sequence: TGTGCCAGCAGCCCTAAGGAGGCGTACGAGCAGTACTTC. The chain links TRBV7-9 to TRBJ2-7; D possibly corresponds to TRBD2 (5 bases). Germline values: CDR1 SEHNR, CDR2 FQNEAQ (reference sequence). The ends were cut back, 5 bases at V and 4 bases at J, with 12 bases in the middle. This CDR3 contains 13 residues. Using reference TRBV7-9 and TRBJ2-7 for the parts outside the CDR3, the full variable domain is DTGVSQNPRHKITKRGQNVTFRCDPISEHNRLYWYRQTLGQGPEFLTYFQNEAQLEKSRLLSDRFSAERPKGSFSTLEIQRTEQGDSAMYLCASSPKEAYEQYFGPGTRLTVT.